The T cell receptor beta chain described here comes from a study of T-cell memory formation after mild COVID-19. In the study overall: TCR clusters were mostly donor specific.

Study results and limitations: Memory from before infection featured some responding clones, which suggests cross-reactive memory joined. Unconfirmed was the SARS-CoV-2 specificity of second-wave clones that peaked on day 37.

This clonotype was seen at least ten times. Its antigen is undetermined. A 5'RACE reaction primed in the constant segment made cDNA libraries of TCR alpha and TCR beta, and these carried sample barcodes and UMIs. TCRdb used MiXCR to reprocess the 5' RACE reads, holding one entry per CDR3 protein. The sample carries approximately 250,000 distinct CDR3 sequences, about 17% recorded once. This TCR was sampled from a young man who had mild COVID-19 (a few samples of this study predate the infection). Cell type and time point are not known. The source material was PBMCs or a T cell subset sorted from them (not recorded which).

The DNA of the CDR3 is TGCGCCAGCAGCTCTGGGGATCCTAGCACAGATACGCAGTATTTT. Its translation is CASSSGDPSTDTQYF. The chain is built from TRBV5-1 and TRBJ2-3; D gene unclear. CDR3 size: 15 residues. The germline V gene has CDR1 SGHRS and CDR2 YFSETQ. V lost 3 bases and J lost 0, with 11 bases in between.